These 17 T cell receptor beta chains were all obtained from the same sample, sequenced in a study of T cell changes during pregnancy in multiple sclerosis. The data were produced by immunoSEQ multiplex PCR, yet TCRdb's version contains in-frame clones alone and is incomplete. The sample lists about 55,000 clones; more than 80% were seen once. This sample comprised CD4+ T cells from peripheral blood mononuclear cells, obtained in the first trimester of pregnancy. The origin of the receptors is a female donor with multiple sclerosis, enrolled in a pregnancy study.

Comments on this clone: An end of the junction does not agree with germline; a read error may underlie this. CDR3 DNA: TGCGCCAGCAGCCAAGATGGCTCCTCCAATGAGCAGTTCTTC. Protein: CASSQDGSSNEQFF. V is TRBV4-1 and J is TRBJ2-1; D is uncertain. Germline V CDR1 and CDR2: MGHRA, YSYEKL. The CDR3 is 14 amino acids.

V usage is TRBV11-1 and J usage is TRBJ2-1; 8 nucleotides agree with TRBD1. The germline CDR1 and CDR2 sequences are SGHAT and FQDESV (reference sequence). J gave up 9 bases and V 6 bases, and 13 bases lay outside the gene matches. The CDR3 has 15 residues. The CDR3 region has the DNA TGTGCCAGCAGTACCGGACAGGGTGATTTAGGTGAGCAGTTCTTC. Residues: CASSTGQGDLGEQFF.

The chain has TRBV7-2 and TRBJ2-5, with D possibly TRBD1 on 6 matching bases. Trimming stripped 5 bases from V and 2 bases from J, with 9 bases between. The germline V gene encodes CDR1 SGHTA and CDR2 FQGNSA. The CDR3 consists of 13 residues. The CDR3 sequence: CASSRTVQETQYF. Written as DNA, the CDR3 is TGTGCCAGCAGCCGGACAGTACAAGAGACCCAGTACTTC.

The V and J genes are TRBV7-2 and TRBJ2-1; 8 nucleotides line up with TRBD1. The CDR3 runs 14 residues. With 1 base clipped from V and 7 bases from J, the junction kept 3 bases outside the gene matches. Germline V CDR1 and CDR2: SGHTA, FQGNSA. The CDR3 DNA reads TGTGCCAGCAGCTTAGGGACAGGGCGAAATGAGCAGTTCTTC. Its translation is CASSLGTGRNEQFF.

This clone was found once. V usage is TRBV9 and J usage is TRBJ2-3, with D tentatively TRBD2 (5 bases). The V end was cut by 4 bases, the J end by 3 bases, with 12 bases between. Germline V gives CDR1 SGDLS, CDR2 YYNGEE. The CDR3 spans 14 residues. Here the CDR3 reads CASSFRTGTDTQYF. The CDR3 DNA follows: TGTGCCAGCAGCTTTAGGACTGGTACAGATACGCAGTATTTT.

The CDR3 region is CASSGDTGGRAFF. The CDR3 DNA reads TGTGCCAGCAGCGGGGACACTGGTGGACGGGCTTTCTTT. The rearrangement joins TRBV28 to TRBJ1-1, with D perhaps matching TRBD1 (6 bases). The CDR3 is 13 amino acids. Trimming took off 6 bases at V and 11 bases at J, with 19 bases between the two ends. Germline CDR1 MDHEN, CDR2 SYDVKM. Looking up the rest from reference TRBV28 and TRBJ1-1 gives the full variable domain: DVKVTQSSRYLVKRTGEKVFLECVQDMDHENMFWYRQDPGLGLRLIYFSYDVKMKEKGDIPEGYSVSREKKERFSLILESASTNQTSMYLCASSGDTGGRAFFGQGTRLTVV.

The V gene is TRBV6-6, the J gene TRBJ2-7, with 7 bases identical to TRBD2. Germline trimming cut 8 bases from V and 2 bases from J; bases unmatched to any gene: 0. There are 11 residues in the CDR3. Germline V gene data show CDR1 as MNHNY and CDR2 as SVGAGI (reference sequence). This CDR3 is CASGRAYEQYF. In nucleotides, the CDR3 is TGTGCCAGCGGGAGGGCCTACGAGCAGTACTTC.

The chain recombines TRBV28 with TRBJ2-5; TRBD1 matches 9 bases. After removal of 6 bases from V and 1 base from J, the junction contained 9 bases not matched to a gene. CDR3 length: 16 residues. Germline V CDR1 and CDR2: MDHEN, SYDVKM. Written as DNA, the CDR3 is TGTGCCAGCAGGTGGACAGGGGCCGCCGTCCAAGAGACCCAGTACTTC. This sequence encodes CASRWTGAAVQETQYF. Together with reference TRBV28 and TRBJ2-5, the CDR3 gives the full variable domain: DVKVTQSSRYLVKRTGEKVFLECVQDMDHENMFWYRQDPGLGLRLIYFSYDVKMKEKGDIPEGYSVSREKKERFSLILESASTNQTSMYLCASRWTGAAVQETQYFGPGTRLLVL.

The V and J genes are TRBV6-1 and TRBJ1-5, with D unclear. Trimming took off 7 bases at V and 0 bases at J, with 7 bases between the two ends. Germline CDR1 and CDR2: MNHNS and SASEGT. CDR3 length: 13 residues. DNA of the CDR3: TGTGCCAGCATTTACAGTAGCAATCAGCCCCAGCATTTT. Amino acids: CASIYSSNQPQHF.

The chain uses TRBV19 and TRBJ2-7, with D maybe TRBD1 (6 bases). The CDR3 covers 15 residues. CDR1 is LNHDA and CDR2 is SQIVND in the germline V gene (reference sequence). Trimming left V 7 bases short and J 1 base short, with 17 bases between. This CDR3 reads CASKAQQGSSYEQYF. The CDR3 DNA reads as TGTGCCAGTAAGGCCCAACAGGGTTCTTCCTACGAGCAGTACTTC.

The chain is built from TRBV5-4 and TRBJ2-7; 7 positions match TRBD1. The V segment lost 4 bases and the J segment 0 bases; nucleotides outside the gene matches: 4. The CDR3 loop spans 14 amino acids. The germline V gene has CDR1 SGHNT and CDR2 YYREEE (reference sequence). Here the CDR3 DNA reads TGTGCCAGCAGCCCGGGGACAGTCTCCTACGAGCAGTACTTC. It codes for CASSPGTVSYEQYF.

The chain couples TRBV29-1 to TRBJ2-1; D is undetermined. Trimming shortened V by 2 bases and J by 0 bases, and 8 bases separated the two germline ends. CDR1 is SQVTM, CDR2 ANQGSEA, per germline. The CDR3 is 14 amino acids. The CDR3 reads CSVERHHSYNEQFF. As DNA, the CDR3 is TGCAGCGTTGAACGACATCACTCCTACAATGAGCAGTTCTTC.

This rearrangement joins TRBV6-5 to TRBJ2-5; D gene ambiguous. With 0 bases removed from V and 1 base from J, the gap between germline ends came to 9 bases. Germline CDR1 is MNHEY and CDR2 is SVGAGI. The CDR3 runs 15 residues. The CDR3, as DNA: TGTGCCAGCAGTTACTCGATGGCCACCCAAGAGACCCAGTACTTC. Protein sequence: CASSYSMATQETQYF.

V usage is TRBV7-2 and J usage is TRBJ2-7; 9 nucleotides line up with TRBD2. Germline V gene lookup returns CDR1 SGHTA and CDR2 FQGNSA. V trimming: 1 base; J trimming: 1 base; junction bases outside the gene matches: 2. This CDR3 has 15 amino acids. In nucleotides, the CDR3 is TGTGCCAGCAGCTTAGGAGCGGGGGGATCCTACGAGCAGTACTTC. Translating it yields CASSLGAGGSYEQYF.

This rearrangement joins TRBV11-2 to TRBJ1-1; 10 nucleotides match TRBD1. V dropped 2 bases and J dropped 0; count of bases not matched to a gene: 9. Looked up from germline, CDR1 is SGHAT and CDR2 is FQNNGV. The CDR3 contains 18 residues. The CDR3 DNA follows: TGTGCCAGCAGCTTACGAGCGGGGACAGGGGACATGAACACTGAAGCTTTCTTT. It is translated as CASSLRAGTGDMNTEAFF.

This clone was counted once. The chain has TRBV29-1 and TRBJ1-2; 7 nucleotides align to TRBD1. Germline loops: CDR1 SQVTM, CDR2 ANQGSEA. V was clipped by 7 bases and J by 6 bases; unmatched bases: 11. The CDR3 length is 13 residues. The CDR3 sequence is CSAKTDRADGYTF. DNA of the CDR3: TGCAGCGCAAAGACCGACAGGGCGGATGGCTACACCTTC.

V usage is TRBV5-5 and J usage is TRBJ1-5; D is possibly TRBD1 (5 bases). Germline V gene sequence: CDR1 SGHKS, CDR2 YYEKEE (reference sequence). The CDR3 runs to 15 residues. V was pared by 2 bases and J by 5 bases, with 14 bases between. The CDR3 nucleotides are TGTGCCAGCAGCTTCGCCCCCCGGGGGGATCAGCCCCAGCATTTT. It codes for CASSFAPRGDQPQHF.